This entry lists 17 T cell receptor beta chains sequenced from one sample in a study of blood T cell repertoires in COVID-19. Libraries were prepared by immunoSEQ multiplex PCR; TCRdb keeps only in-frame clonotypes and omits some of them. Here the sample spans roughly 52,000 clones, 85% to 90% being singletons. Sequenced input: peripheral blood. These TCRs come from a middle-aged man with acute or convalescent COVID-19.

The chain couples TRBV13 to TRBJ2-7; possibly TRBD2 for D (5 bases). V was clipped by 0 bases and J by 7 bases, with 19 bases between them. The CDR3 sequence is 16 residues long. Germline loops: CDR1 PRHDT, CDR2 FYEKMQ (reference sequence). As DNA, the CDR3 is TGTGCCAGCAGCTTAGGGGCCGGGCCCCCTACTAGGGAGCAGTACTTC. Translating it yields CASSLGAGPPTREQYF.

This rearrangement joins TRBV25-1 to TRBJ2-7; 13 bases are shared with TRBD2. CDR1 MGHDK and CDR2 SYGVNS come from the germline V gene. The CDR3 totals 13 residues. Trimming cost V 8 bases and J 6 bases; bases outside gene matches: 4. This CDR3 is CASQGLAGTEQYF. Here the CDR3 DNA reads TGTGCCAGCCAGGGACTAGCGGGAACCGAGCAGTACTTC.

This CDR3 reads CATSRDRGRGLFF. The CDR3 DNA reads TGTGCCACCAGTCGGGACAGGGGGCGCGGTTTGTTTTTT. The genes are TRBV15 and TRBJ1-4; 12 bases agree with TRBD1. The J segment lost 15 bases and the V segment lost 6 bases, leaving 8 bases of the junction unmatched. The CDR3 runs to 13 residues. Looked up from germline, CDR1 is LNHNV and CDR2 is YYDKDF (reference sequence).

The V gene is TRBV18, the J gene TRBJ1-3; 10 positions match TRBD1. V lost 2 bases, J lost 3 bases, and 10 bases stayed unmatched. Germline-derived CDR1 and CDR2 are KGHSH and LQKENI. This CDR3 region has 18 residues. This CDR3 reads CASSPTGTGAPLGNTIYF. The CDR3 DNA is TGTGCCAGCTCACCAACCGGGACAGGGGCCCCTCTTGGAAACACCATATATTTT.

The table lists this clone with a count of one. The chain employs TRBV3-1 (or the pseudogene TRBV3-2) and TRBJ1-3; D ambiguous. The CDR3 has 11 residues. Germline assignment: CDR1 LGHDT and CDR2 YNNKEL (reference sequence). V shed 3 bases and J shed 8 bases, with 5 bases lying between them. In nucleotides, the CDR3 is TGTGCCAGCAGCCATGAGGACACCATATATTTT. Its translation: CASSHEDTIYF.

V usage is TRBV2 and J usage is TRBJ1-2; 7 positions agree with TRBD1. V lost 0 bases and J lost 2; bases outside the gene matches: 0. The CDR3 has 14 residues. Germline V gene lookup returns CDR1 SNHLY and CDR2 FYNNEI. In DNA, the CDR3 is TGTGCCAGCAGTGAAGCGACAGGGAACTATGGCTACACCTTC. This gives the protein CASSEATGNYGYTF.

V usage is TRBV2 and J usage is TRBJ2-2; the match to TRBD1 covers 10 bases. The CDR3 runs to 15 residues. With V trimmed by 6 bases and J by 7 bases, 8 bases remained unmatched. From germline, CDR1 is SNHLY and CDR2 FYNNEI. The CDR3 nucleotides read TGTGCCAGCAGGGCGGACAGGGGGTCCAGCGGGGAGCTGTTTTTT. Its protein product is CASRADRGSSGELFF.

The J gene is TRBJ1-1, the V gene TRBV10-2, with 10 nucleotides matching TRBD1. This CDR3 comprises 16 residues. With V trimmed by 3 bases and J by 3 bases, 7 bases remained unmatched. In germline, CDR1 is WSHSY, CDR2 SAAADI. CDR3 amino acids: CASSDLSGTGDTEAFF. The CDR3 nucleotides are TGCGCCAGCAGTGACCTGAGCGGGACAGGGGACACTGAAGCTTTCTTT.

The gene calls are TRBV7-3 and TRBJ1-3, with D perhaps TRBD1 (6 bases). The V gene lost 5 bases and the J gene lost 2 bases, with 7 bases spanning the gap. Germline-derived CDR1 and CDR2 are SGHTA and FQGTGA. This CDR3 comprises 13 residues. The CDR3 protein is CASSAGAGNTIYF. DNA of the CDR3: TGTGCCAGCAGCGCAGGGGCTGGAAACACCATATATTTT.

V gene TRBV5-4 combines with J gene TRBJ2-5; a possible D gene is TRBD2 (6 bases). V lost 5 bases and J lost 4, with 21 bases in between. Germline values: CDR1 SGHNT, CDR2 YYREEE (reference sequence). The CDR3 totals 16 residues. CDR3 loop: CASSPGTGWRGETQYF. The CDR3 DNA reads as TGTGCCAGCAGTCCCGGGACGGGGTGGAGGGGAGAGACCCAGTACTTC.

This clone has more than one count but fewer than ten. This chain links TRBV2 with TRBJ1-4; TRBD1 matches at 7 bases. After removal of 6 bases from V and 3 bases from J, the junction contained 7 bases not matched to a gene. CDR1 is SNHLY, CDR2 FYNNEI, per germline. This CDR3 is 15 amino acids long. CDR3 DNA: TGTGCCAGCAGCGACAACAGGGGATCTAATGAAAAACTGTTTTTT. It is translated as CASSDNRGSNEKLFF.

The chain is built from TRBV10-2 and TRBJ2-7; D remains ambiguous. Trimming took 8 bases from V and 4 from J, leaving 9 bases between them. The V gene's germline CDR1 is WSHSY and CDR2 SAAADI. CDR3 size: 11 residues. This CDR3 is CASGDGYEQYF. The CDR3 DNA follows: TGCGCCAGCGGAGACGGGTACGAGCAGTACTTC.

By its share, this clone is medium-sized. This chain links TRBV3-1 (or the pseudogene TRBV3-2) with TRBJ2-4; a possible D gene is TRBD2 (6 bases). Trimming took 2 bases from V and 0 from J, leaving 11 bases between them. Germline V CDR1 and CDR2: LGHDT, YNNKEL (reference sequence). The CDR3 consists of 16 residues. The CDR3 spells CASSQWGEVAKNIQYF. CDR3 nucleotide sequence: TGTGCCAGCAGCCAATGGGGGGAGGTAGCCAAAAACATTCAGTACTTC.

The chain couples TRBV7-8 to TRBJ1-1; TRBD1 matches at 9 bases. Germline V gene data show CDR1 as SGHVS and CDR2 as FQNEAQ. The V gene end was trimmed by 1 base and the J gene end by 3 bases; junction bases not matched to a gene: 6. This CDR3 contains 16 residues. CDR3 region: CASSLVGQGRDTEAFF. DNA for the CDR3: TGTGCCAGCAGCTTAGTGGGACAGGGACGGGACACTGAAGCTTTCTTT. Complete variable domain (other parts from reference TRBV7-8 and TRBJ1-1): GAGVSQSPRYKVAKRGQDVALRCDPISGHVSLFWYQQALGQGPEFLTYFQNEAQLDKSGLPSDRFFAERPEGSVSTLKIQRTQQEDSAVYLCASSLVGQGRDTEAFFGQGTRLTVV.

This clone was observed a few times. The CDR3 reads CASTSAGGTVNYGYTF. CDR3 bases: TGTGCCAGTACCTCAGCGGGAGGGACTGTAAACTATGGCTACACCTTC. J is TRBJ1-2 and V is TRBV19; perhaps TRBD1 as D (5 bases). Germline assignment: CDR1 LNHDA and CDR2 SQIVND (reference sequence). V gave up 7 bases and J gave up 2 bases, with 20 bases separating them. CDR3 length equals 16 residues.

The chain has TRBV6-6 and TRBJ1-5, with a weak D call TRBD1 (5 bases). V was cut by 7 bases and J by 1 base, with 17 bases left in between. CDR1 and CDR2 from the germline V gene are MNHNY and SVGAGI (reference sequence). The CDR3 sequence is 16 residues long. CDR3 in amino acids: CASTSGWGGSNQPQHF. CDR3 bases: TGTGCCAGCACCTCGGGGTGGGGGGGAAGCAATCAGCCCCAGCATTTT.

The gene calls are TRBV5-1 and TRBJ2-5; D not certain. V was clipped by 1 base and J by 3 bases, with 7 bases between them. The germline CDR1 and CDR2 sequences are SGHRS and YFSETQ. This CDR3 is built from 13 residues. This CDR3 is CASSLLREETQYF. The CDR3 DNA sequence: TGCGCCAGCAGCTTGCTCCGGGAAGAGACCCAGTACTTC.